The T cell receptor beta chain under discussion was sequenced for a study of metastatic and nonmetastatic thyroid tumors. TCRdb re-called the PCR reads through MiXCR. The sample consists of some 20,000 clones, approximately 26% of them appearing once. Germline CDR1 is SGHNT and CDR2 is YENEEA. The trim removed 4 bases at V and 7 bases at J, leaving 13 bases unmatched. This CDR3 has 15 amino acids. Patients were all untreated before their thyroid surgery. Source material: blood. This receptor was obtained from a female donor with papillary thyroid cancer or a benign thyroid nodule (not recorded which). Some clones in this sample may be carry-over from other donors' samples. This sequence joins TRBV11-3 and TRBJ2-7; 7 bases are a match to TRBD1. CDR3 nucleotides: TGTGCCAGCAGCTCAGACGGGACAGCAGCCTGGGAGCAGTACTTC. Translated, it gives CASSSDGTAAWEQYF. The whole variable domain, filled in from reference TRBV11-3 and TRBJ2-7, reads EAGVVQSPRYKIIEKKQPVAFWCNPISGHNTLYWYLQNLGQGPELLIRYENEEAVDDSQLPKDRFSAERLKGVDSTLKIQPAELGDSAVYLCASSSDGTAAWEQYFGPGTRLTVT.